The 9 T cell receptor beta chains below were found in one sample sequenced in a study of pediatric ulcerative colitis (dated by TCRdb to about 2019). Library prep was done by the immunoSEQ multiplex PCR assay. Held by TCRdb, this immuneACCESS table contains in-frame sequences only and omits some clones. Under half of the omission traces to an unresolved V gene where checked; the cause of the rest is unknown. The sample has about 64,000 clones on record, around 80% of them singletons. Jointly, the top ten make up 4% to 6.5% of the sample. The source material was blood. The source is a boy between 10 and 17 years old with moderate ulcerative colitis.

V usage is TRBV10-3 and J usage is TRBJ1-6, with a weak D call TRBD1 (6 bases). CDR1 and CDR2 (germline): ENHRY, SYGVKD. The CDR3 is made up of 15 amino acids. Trimming took 0 bases from V and 7 from J, leaving 10 bases between them. For the CDR3, the DNA is TGTGCCATCAGTGAGTCATCAGGGGCCAATTCACCCCTCCACTTT. It specifies CAISESSGANSPLHF.

This rearrangement joins TRBV9 to TRBJ1-1; D call uncertain. The CDR3 is 12 amino acids. Looked up from germline, CDR1 is SGDLS and CDR2 is YYNGEE. Trimming took 4 bases from V and 5 from J, leaving 9 bases between them. CDR3 loop: CASSPLNTEAFF. DNA for the CDR3: TGTGCCAGCAGCCCCTTAAATACTGAAGCTTTCTTT.

V and J are TRBV14 and TRBJ1-2; D remains unclear. The CDR3 totals 16 residues. V lost 4 bases and J lost 4, with 19 bases in between. Germline V CDR1 and CDR2: SGHDN, FVKESK. CDR3 bases: TGTGCCAGCAGCCCGGACGAGTTTAGGTATAGCTATGGCTACACCTTC. Residues: CASSPDEFRYSYGYTF.

The V call is TRBV4-2, the J call TRBJ2-3, with D perhaps matching TRBD1 or TRBD2 (5 bases each). CDR1 is LGHNA and CDR2 is YNFKEQ in the germline V gene. Trimming left V 1 base short and J 0 bases short, with 23 bases between. This CDR3 contains 20 residues. This chain's CDR3 is CASSQARPVIGASSTDTQYF. CDR3 in DNA: TGTGCCAGCAGCCAAGCCCGGCCGGTGATCGGGGCGAGTAGCACAGATACGCAGTATTTT.

The chain is built from TRBV29-1 and TRBJ1-1; D remains unclear. The V and J ends lost 4 bases and 10 bases respectively, with 10 bases between them. Germline CDR1 reads SQVTM; CDR2 reads ANQGSEA. This CDR3 comprises 10 residues. DNA of the CDR3: TGCAGCGTTGCGGACGCCGGAGCTTTCTTT. This translates into CSVADAGAFF.

This clone was counted only a few times. This chain connects TRBV4-1 to TRBJ1-1; D unresolved. This CDR3 has 15 amino acids. Germline CDR1 and CDR2: MGHRA and YSYEKL. Trimming pared 1 base from V and 4 bases from J, leaving 13 bases between. CDR3 loop: CASSQGVGLGTEAFF. The CDR3 nucleotides read TGCGCCAGCAGCCAAGGGGTAGGGTTGGGCACTGAAGCTTTCTTT.

V and J are TRBV5-5 and TRBJ2-3; maybe TRBD1 (5 bases). Germline V gene sequence: CDR1 SGHKS, CDR2 YYEKEE (reference sequence). The V end was cut by 5 bases, the J end by 6 bases, with 22 bases between. There are 16 residues in the CDR3. The CDR3 DNA follows: TGTGCCAGCAGTCCTGGGGCGGCGGACGTCCTCGATACGCAGTATTTT. As protein: CASSPGAADVLDTQYF.

The chain couples TRBV14 to TRBJ2-1; D is perhaps TRBD2 (5 bases). Trimming removed 5 bases at V and 10 bases at J, with 15 bases between. In germline, CDR1 is SGHDN, CDR2 FVKESK. The CDR3 is 13 amino acids. The chain's CDR3 is CASSLVSGSEQFF. CDR3 bases: TGTGCCAGCAGCTTGGTCTCGGGATCGGAGCAGTTCTTC.

The chain combines TRBV5-1 with TRBJ2-5; weak D call: TRBD2 (5 bases). Germline V gene lookup returns CDR1 SGHRS and CDR2 YFSETQ. The CDR3 is 16 residues long. Trimming removed 0 bases from V and 1 base from J, with 13 bases in between. The CDR3 spells CASSLDPRGIQETQYF. The CDR3 DNA sequence: TGCGCCAGCAGCTTGGACCCCCGGGGAATCCAAGAGACCCAGTACTTC.